Detailed here is one T cell receptor (beta chain). Methods used by the authors: The assay estimated nucleated cells by amplifying reference gene primers. Profiled with immunoSEQ multiplex PCR; TCRdb holds only in-frame clones, not every one. V, J and clone size were drawn from that table, and D and trimming were deduced from the DNA. Of about 95,000 clones detected, over 75% appear once; the ten largest clones hold 20% to 30%. V trimming: 7 bases; J trimming: 9 bases; junction bases outside the gene matches: 6. This CDR3 is built from 12 residues. The data belong to a study of blood T cell repertoires in COVID-19. Study at large: The United States, Italy and Spain supplied acute and convalescent COVID-19 samples. Sources were T cells, B-cell-depleted T cells, or PBMCs; the material itself was cDNA or gDNA.

This clonotype originated in a man aged 80 or over with active or convalescent COVID-19. This chain joins TRBV12-3 or TRBV12-4 and TRBJ2-1; 7 bases are a match to TRBD2. The sequenced sample consisted of peripheral blood. DNA of the CDR3: TGTGCCAGCACTTGGGGGGGGGTTGAGCAGTTCTTC. It specifies CASTWGGVEQFF.